This TCR beta chain is drawn from a study of vaccination effects on CD4 cells after COVID-19. Of note for this clone: The antigen remains undetermined.

Profiled with immunoSEQ multiplex PCR; TCRdb holds only in-frame clones, not every one. The sample shows approximately 45,000 clones, 60% to 80% of them seen only once. The germline CDR1 and CDR2 sequences are SEHNR and FQNEAQ (reference sequence). V shed 6 bases, J shed 4 bases, and the junction held 6 bases outside the gene matches. This CDR3 comprises 14 residues. Researchers isolated CD4+ T cells once approximately ten days of culture had elapsed. Sample: CD4+ T cells from PBMCs cultured without peptide, taken before COVID-19 vaccination. The rearrangement links TRBV7-9 to TRBJ1-1, with TRBD1 matching 9 bases. The source is a human donor who had a prior SARS-CoV-2 infection. CDR3 region: CASSTGGLVTEAFF. CDR3 in DNA: TGTGCCAGCAGTACAGGGGGCTTAGTCACTGAAGCTTTCTTT.